Listed below are T cell receptor beta chains from one sample, sequenced in a study of cytomegalovirus exposure and HLA in healthy donors. Here immunoSEQ multiplex PCR was the method, and the copy in TCRdb shows in-frame clones only, minus some. The sample contains about 120,000 clones, around 87% of which appear only once. Sequencing used PBMCs. The receptor source for this set is a young woman in good health and CMV-seropositive. Each CDR3 is given with its conserved first and last residue. A D gene is named only where the DNA matches it firmly. The size entry is marked missing in some rows and otherwise reads once, few, many or a size class.

TRBJ2-2	NA	TRBV27	NA	CASSLFVGAYTGELFF	TGTGCCAGCAGTTTATTCGTGGGGGCCTACACCGGGGAGCTGTTTTTT
TRBJ2-7	TRBD2	TRBV10-3	NA	CAIKRLADSYEQYF	TGTGCCATCAAGAGACTAGCGGACTCCTACGAGCAGTACTTC
TRBJ2-1	TRBD2	TRBV4-1	NA	CASSQEGSSGRLPNEQFF	TGCGCCAGCAGCCAAGAGGGATCTAGCGGGAGGCTACCGAATGAGCAGTTCTTC
TRBJ2-4	TRBD2	TRBV10-2	NA	CASTATPGLAGLGAKNIQYF	TGCGCCAGCACGGCTACCCCGGGACTAGCGGGATTGGGGGCCAAAAACATTCAGTACTTC
TRBJ2-7	NA	TRBV5-1	NA	CASTKGTSTYEQYF	TGCGCCAGCACAAAGGGGACTTCCACCTACGAGCAGTACTTC
TRBJ1-4	NA	TRBV5-1	few	CASSPGNNEKLFF	TGCGCCAGCAGCCCCGGGAACAATGAAAAACTGTTTTTT
TRBJ2-3	NA	TRBV9	few	CASSERQGTDTQYF	TGTGCCAGCAGCGAGCGACAGGGCACAGATACGCAGTATTTT
TRBJ1-2	NA	TRBV5-1	NA	CASSLDPSGGYTF	TGCGCCAGCAGCTTGGATCCTTCCGGGGGCTACACCTTC
TRBJ2-2	NA	TRBV2	NA	CAKKRDTGELFF	TGTGCCAAAAAACGGGACACCGGGGAGCTGTTTTTT
TRBJ2-1	NA	TRBV4-1	NA	CASKAGGGQGSYNEQFF	TGCGCCAGCAAAGCTGGAGGGGGCCAGGGGTCCTACAATGAGCAGTTCTTC
TRBJ2-5	NA	TRBV11-2	NA	CASSETGGTQYF	TGTGCCAGCAGCGAGACCGGGGGGACCCAGTACTTC
TRBJ2-3	TRBD2	TRBV25-1	NA	CASSELPPSGPTDTQYF	TGTGCCAGCAGTGAATTACCCCCTAGCGGACCCACAGATACGCAGTATTTT
TRBJ1-5	NA	TRBV27	NA	CASSFKQGNQPQHF	TGTGCCAGCAGTTTTAAACAGGGCAATCAGCCCCAGCATTTT
TRBJ1-6	TRBD1	TRBV30	NA	CASSTGGRNSPLHF	TGTGCCTCTTCGACAGGGGGCAGAAATTCACCCCTCCACTTT
TRBJ2-7	NA	TRBV10-1	NA	CASRGLNYEQYF	TGCGCCAGCAGGGGACTGAACTACGAGCAGTACTTC
TRBJ2-1	TRBD2	TRBV5-1	NA	CASSWPTSGRANEQFF	TGCGCCAGCAGCTGGCCGACTAGCGGGAGGGCCAATGAGCAGTTCTTC
TRBJ2-5	NA	TRBV5-1	NA	CASSLLRGRQETQYF	TGCGCCAGCAGCTTGCTCCGGGGGAGACAAGAGACCCAGTACTTC
TRBJ1-1	TRBD1	TRBV6-1	NA	CASRRTGDTEAFF	TGTGCCAGCAGAAGGACAGGGGACACTGAAGCTTTCTTT
TRBJ2-1	TRBD2	TRBV5-1	NA	CASSGEGSGYNEQFF	TGCGCCAGCAGCGGGGAGGGGTCTGGCTACAATGAGCAGTTCTTC
TRBJ2-7	NA	TRBV19	few	CASSPQALPRYEQYF	TGTGCCAGTAGTCCCCAGGCCCTGCCCCGATACGAGCAGTACTTC
TRBJ2-7	NA	TRBV7-3	once	CASSPASGSSYEQYF	TGTGCCAGCAGCCCCGCTTCGGGGAGCTCCTACGAGCAGTACTTC
TRBJ2-4	NA	TRBV4-2	NA	CASSQEFRGGGKNIQYF	TGTGCCAGCAGCCAAGAGTTCCGCGGGGGCGGCAAAAACATTCAGTACTTC
TRBJ2-5	NA	TRBV27	NA	CASSPSRGEVQETQYF	TGTGCCAGCAGCCCGAGCCGGGGAGAGGTCCAAGAGACCCAGTACTTC
TRBJ2-7	TRBD1	TRBV10-3	NA	CAISPTGGIYEQYF	TGTGCCATCAGCCCGACAGGGGGCATCTACGAGCAGTACTTC
TRBJ2-1	NA	TRBV6-6	NA	CASSYPGSNNEQFF	TGTGCCAGCAGTTATCCGGGATCCAACAATGAGCAGTTCTTC
TRBJ2-5	NA	TRBV18	once	CASSQSGVQETQYF	TGTGCCAGCTCACAATCGGGAGTACAAGAGACCCAGTACTTC
TRBJ1-6	NA	TRBV4-2	NA	CASSQNTGLNSPLHF	TGTGCCAGCAGCCAAAATACAGGTTTAAACTCACCCCTCCACTTT
TRBJ1-2	TRBD1	TRBV7-9	NA	CASSFPGQAGF	TGTGCCAGCAGCTTCCCTGGACAGGCTGGCTTC
TRBJ2-5	NA	TRBV2	once	CASSEERGNGETQYF	TGTGCCAGCAGTGAGGAGAGAGGTAACGGAGAGACCCAGTACTTC
TRBJ1-2	NA	TRBV2	few	CASSVQDQVGYGYTF	TGTGCCAGCAGTGTACAGGACCAAGTGGGGTATGGCTACACCTTC
TRBJ2-7	NA	TRBV4-3	NA	CASSRIVPLGLRTYEQYF	TGCGCCAGCAGCCGGATAGTCCCCCTGGGGCTTAGAACCTACGAGCAGTACTTC
TRBJ1-2	NA	TRBV27	NA	CASSLNRDIYGYTF	TGTGCCAGCAGTTTAAATCGGGACATATATGGCTACACCTTC
TRBJ2-7	NA	TRBV28	NA	CASSPAGLSSYEQYF	TGTGCCAGCAGTCCCGCGGGACTGAGCTCCTACGAGCAGTACTTC
TRBJ2-1	NA	TRBV9	NA	CASSQTQGTAEQFF	TGTGCCAGCAGCCAAACACAGGGTACGGCTGAGCAGTTCTTC
TRBJ2-7	NA	TRBV7-9	NA	CASSLCPTIYRARRYEQYF	TGTGCCAGCAGCTTATGCCCAACCATCTACAGGGCCAGGCGGTACGAGCAGTACTTC
TRBJ2-2	NA	TRBV10-3	NA	CAIMTGGQNTGELFF	TGTGCCATCATGACGGGGGGCCAGAACACCGGGGAGCTGTTTTTT
TRBJ2-7	NA	TRBV27	NA	CASGTGYQQYF	TGTGCCAGCGGTACGGGGTACCAGCAGTACTTC
TRBJ2-2	TRBD1	TRBV7-9	NA	CASSTRTGSRGTGELFF	TGTGCCAGCAGCACACGGACAGGGAGCCGGGGCACCGGGGAGCTGTTTTTT
TRBJ2-7	NA	TRBV28	NA	CASSWYSSYEQYF	TGTGCCAGCAGTTGGTACAGTTCCTACGAGCAGTACTTC
TRBJ2-7	NA	TRBV15	once	CATSKVTGVYEQYF	TGTGCCACCAGCAAGGTTACGGGGGTCTACGAGCAGTACTTC
TRBJ1-4	NA	TRBV19	once	CASSRFGQGRLDEKLFF	TGTGCCAGTAGTCGTTTCGGCCAAGGGAGGTTGGATGAAAAACTGTTTTTT
TRBJ2-7	NA	TRBV14	NA	CASSLRDSVEQYF	TGTGCCAGCAGCCTCCGGGATTCGGTCGAGCAGTACTTC
TRBJ1-2	NA	TRBV14	NA	CASSQNRDKGIYGYTF	TGTGCCAGCAGCCAAAACCGGGACAAGGGGATCTATGGCTACACCTTC
TRBJ1-2	NA	TRBV19	NA	CASSYRGASYGYTF	TGTGCCAGTAGTTATCGGGGGGCGAGCTATGGCTACACCTTC
TRBJ2-3	TRBD2	TRBV4-3	NA	CASSQDERGITDTQYF	TGCGCCAGCAGCCAAGATGAGCGGGGGATCACAGATACGCAGTATTTT
TRBJ1-5	NA	TRBV6-6	NA	CASTRGSSNQPQHF	TGTGCCAGCACAAGGGGCAGTAGCAATCAGCCCCAGCATTTT
TRBJ1-1	NA	TRBV4-3	NA	CASSQEFGSGVNTEAFF	TGCGCCAGCAGCCAAGAATTTGGATCAGGGGTGAACACTGAAGCTTTCTTT
TRBJ1-5	TRBD1	TRBV2	NA	CASRPGTANQPQHF	TGTGCCAGCAGGCCGGGGACAGCAAATCAGCCCCAGCATTTT
TRBJ2-5	NA	TRBV6-5	few	CASSRTGETQYF	TGTGCCAGCAGTAGAACGGGAGAGACCCAGTACTTC
TRBJ1-2	NA	TRBV6-5	NA	CASSYLTGQSHGYTF	TGTGCCAGCAGTTACCTCACAGGGCAGAGCCATGGCTACACCTTC
TRBJ2-1	TRBD2	TRBV28	NA	CASSLHLAGLANEQFF	TGTGCCAGCAGTTTACATCTAGCAGGACTAGCCAATGAGCAGTTCTTC
TRBJ1-5	NA	TRBV7-8	once	CASSFALGSDSNQPQHF	TGTGCCAGCAGCTTTGCTCTCGGGAGTGATAGCAATCAGCCCCAGCATTTT
TRBJ2-5	TRBD2	TRBV13	once	CASSSKAGGVEETQYF	TGTGCCAGCAGCTCCAAAGCGGGAGGTGTAGAGGAGACCCAGTACTTC